This T cell receptor (beta chain) was found in a study of blood T cell repertoires in COVID-19. This table comes from immunoSEQ multiplex PCR, and its TCRdb copy is limited to in-frame clones, with some not included. The sample holds 100,000 to 150,000 clones, roughly 90% seen once. The sequencing sample was made of peripheral blood. The sequence came from a man between 60 and 70 years old with COVID-19, enrolled during active disease.

The chain's CDR3 is CASSSGQGASYGYTF. DNA for the CDR3: TGCGCCAGCAGCTCCGGACAGGGGGCTAGTTATGGCTACACCTTC. V and J are TRBV5-1 and TRBJ1-2; TRBD1 aligns across 11 bases. V shed 3 bases and J 5 bases; nucleotides not matched to a gene: 6. The CDR3 covers 15 residues. The germline V gene has CDR1 SGHRS and CDR2 YFSETQ.